The T cell receptor beta chain described here comes from a study of blood T cell repertoires in COVID-19. Sequencing used immunoSEQ multiplex PCR; TCRdb keeps in-frame clones, though not all of them. The sample consists of about 330,000 clones, 70% to 90% of them appearing once. Germline V gene sequence: CDR1 MNHEY, CDR2 SMNVEV (reference sequence). This CDR3 region has 13 residues. V dropped 2 bases and J dropped 5 bases, with 7 bases sitting between them. This sequence joins TRBV27 and TRBJ1-5, with D hard to call. Sequencing input: peripheral blood. This receptor was obtained from a man aged 18 to 30 who had recovered from COVID-19. The CDR3 DNA is TGTGCCAGCAGTTTAGGGCGGGATCAGCCCCAGCATTTT. Translation: CASSLGRDQPQHF.